The source of this TCR beta chain is a study of blood T cell repertoires in COVID-19. Study information: Acute and convalescent COVID-19 samples came from the United States, Italy and Spain. Nucleic acid was either cDNA or gDNA, and it came from T cells, B-cell-depleted T cells, or PBMCs.

Cohort assignment relied on participant-reported clinical history. The recovered donors of Cohort 3 showed two negative PCRs, clearance, or symptom resolution. The method was immunoSEQ multiplex PCR; TCRdb's version includes in-frame clones alone and lacks a portion of them. The sample consists of 200,000 to 250,000 clones, approximately 80% of them appearing once. The CDR3 spans 18 residues. V shed 3 bases, J shed 3 bases, and the junction held 10 bases outside the gene matches. Germline CDR1 KGHSH, CDR2 LQKENI. This chain uses TRBV18 with TRBJ1-3; TRBD1 matches at 11 bases. The sequence was obtained from a man aged 35 to 55 who had recovered from COVID-19. Sequencing input: PBMCs or T cells enriched from blood (not recorded which). CDR3 DNA sequence: TGTGCCAGCTCACCCCTAAATGGACAGGGGGCGGTTGGAAACACCATATATTTT. Its protein is CASSPLNGQGAVGNTIYF.